Listed here are 4 T cell receptor beta chains from one sample, sequenced in a study of T-cell reconstitution after alpha-beta-depleted transplantation in children. Researchers prepared the TCRbeta library using unique molecular identifiers, the study reports. One entry per CDR3 protein results from TCRdb running MiXCR on the PCR reads. The repertoire holds 120,000 to 150,000 distinct CDR3 sequences, with 8.8% as singletons. This sample comprised PBMCs, mostly from graft donor cells, obtained 180 days after TCRalphabeta/CD19-depleted stem cell transplant. The receptors come from a female patient aged 2-9 years who had a stem cell transplant for congenital amegakaryocytic thrombocytopenia, so the T cells may come from the graft donor.

This clonotype has ten or more counts. The V gene is TRBV20-1, the J gene TRBJ2-3; D may be TRBD1 (6 bases). Trimming took 5 bases from V and 4 from J, leaving 10 bases between them. CDR3 length equals 12 residues. Germline V lookup: CDR1 DFQATT, CDR2 SNEGSKA (reference sequence). The CDR3 bases are TGCAGTGCTTTCCAGGGGTCAGATACGCAGTATTTT. It encodes CSAFQGSDTQYF.

This clonotype was observed at least ten times. The chain is built from TRBV5-1 and TRBJ2-2; D call uncertain. Trimming shortened V by 0 bases and J by 1 base, and 7 bases separated the two germline ends. This CDR3 is 15 amino acids long. Per germline, CDR1 SGHRS and CDR2 YFSETQ. In DNA, the CDR3 is TGCGCCAGCAGCTTGGACAGTCTGAACACCGGGGAGCTGTTTTTT. Amino acid sequence: CASSLDSLNTGELFF.

This clonotype was counted a few times. CDR3 amino acids: CASSLPLGQGKIEAFF. In nucleotides, the CDR3 is TGCGCCAGCAGCTTGCCACTGGGGCAGGGTAAGATTGAAGCTTTCTTT. V usage is TRBV5-1 and J usage is TRBJ1-1, with D possibly matching TRBD1 (5 bases). Trimming took 1 base from V and 7 from J, leaving 20 bases between them. The CDR3 has 16 amino acids. Germline CDR1 and CDR2: SGHRS and YFSETQ.

This clonotype was detected many times. V is TRBV20-1 and J is TRBJ2-1; D not certain. Germline CDR1 DFQATT, CDR2 SNEGSKA (reference sequence). Deletions cut 2 bases from V and 7 bases from J, with 9 bases between. This CDR3 is 12 amino acids long. The CDR3 DNA sequence: TGCAGTGCTAGACAGCTAGTGAATGAGCAGTTCTTC. It is translated as CSARQLVNEQFF.